This is a list of T cell receptor beta chains from one sample in a study of regulatory T cells in long-lasting Graves disease. MiXCR, run by TCRdb on the multiplex PCR reads, gives a single entry per CDR3 protein. The sample lists a few hundred thousand distinct CDR3 sequences, 15% to 20% occurring once. These data also formed part of another study, on T cells in Graves' hyperthyroidism and ophthalmopathy.

This sample comprised peripheral blood mononuclear cells (PBMCs), obtained at new diagnosis, from a patient treated with antithyroid drugs. These receptors all stem from a woman between 18 and 29 years old with Graves disease. Each CDR3 is given with its conserved first and last residue. A D gene is named only where the DNA matches it firmly. Only part of the rows carry a size: once, few, many, or a class if the clone is expanded.

clone_size d_call j_call v_call cdr3_aa cdr3_nt
. . TRBJ1-3 TRBV5-1 CASSRGQLGNTIYF TGCGCCAGCAGCCGTGGACAGCTAGGAAACACCATATATTTT
. TRBD2 TRBJ2-1 TRBV6-2/TRBV6-3 CASSCARQLAVFYNEQFF TGTGCCAGCAGTTGCGCACGGCAACTAGCGGTATTTTACAATGAGCAGTTCTTC
many . TRBJ2-1 TRBV7-9 CASSLGGTGLNNEQFF TGTGCCAGCAGCTTAGGTGGTACGGGACTCAACAATGAGCAGTTCTTC
many . TRBJ2-3 TRBV3-1 CASSRATRDTQYF TGTGCCAGCAGCCGAGCGACAAGAGATACGCAGTATTTT
many . TRBJ2-2 TRBV6-1 CASRIPGELFF TGTGCCAGCAGAATTCCCGGGGAGCTGTTTTTT
. . TRBJ1-6 TRBV6-1 CASKVSGAERNSPLHF TGTGCCAGCAAAGTCTCCGGCGCCGAACGAAATTCACCCCTCCACTTT
. TRBD2 TRBJ2-3 TRBV24-1 CATSDGGGSTDTQYF TGTGCCACCAGTGATGGCGGGGGTAGCACAGATACGCAGTATTTT
many TRBD2 TRBJ2-3 TRBV4-2 CASSPPRAGGPSDTQYF TGTGCCAGCAGCCCCCCTCGGGCGGGAGGGCCTTCAGATACGCAGTATTTT
many . TRBJ2-7 TRBV2 CASSAQYYEQYF TGTGCCAGCAGTGCTCAGTACTACGAGCAGTACTTC
few . TRBJ2-3 TRBV19 CASSKFYSGTTDTQYF TGTGCCAGTAGTAAGTTTTACAGCGGCACCACAGATACGCAGTATTTT
many . TRBJ2-7 TRBV3-1 CASSQDLRGASGETYEQYF TGTGCCAGCAGCCAAGATCTCAGGGGTGCTAGCGGAGAAACCTACGAGCAGTACTTC
. . TRBJ1-6 TRBV6-9 CASSYSLSGSSYNSPLHF TGTGCCAGCAGTTACTCCCTATCAGGGAGCTCCTATAATTCACCCCTCCACTTT
few . TRBJ2-6 TRBV25-1 CASSSGGLRGDGANVLTF TGTGCCAGCAGTTCCGGGGGGCTCCGGGGAGATGGGGCCAACGTCCTGACTTTC
many TRBD1 TRBJ2-1 TRBV7-3 CASSRGGQGGNEQFF TGTGCCAGCAGCCGCGGCGGACAGGGGGGAAATGAGCAGTTCTTC
many TRBD1 TRBJ2-5 TRBV13 CASSKQGRETQYF TGTGCCAGCAGCAAACAGGGGCGGGAGACCCAGTACTTC
few TRBD1 TRBJ1-3 TRBV12-3/TRBV12-4 CASSLRQGKGNTIYF TGTGCCAGCAGTTTGAGACAGGGAAAGGGAAACACCATATATTTT
many TRBD1 TRBJ2-7 TRBV29-1 CSAGQGSYEQYF TGCAGCGCTGGACAGGGATCCTACGAGCAGTACTTC
many . TRBJ2-1 TRBV3-1 CASSPRRTGSYEQFF TGTGCCAGCAGCCCAAGACGGACTGGATCTTATGAGCAGTTCTTC
. . TRBJ1-2 TRBV9 CASSVDRSGYTF TGTGCCAGCAGCGTAGATAGGAGCGGCTACACCTTC
few . TRBJ2-7 TRBV5-6 CASSLSRGGGESYEQYF TGTGCCAGCAGCTTGAGTCGGGGAGGGGGTGAATCCTACGAGCAGTACTTC
many . TRBJ1-1 TRBV2 CASSAGGLEAFF TGTGCCAGCAGTGCGGGGGGCCTTGAAGCTTTCTTT
. . TRBJ2-5 TRBV7-9 CASSIGITGKETQYF TGTGCCAGCAGCATAGGCATAACAGGAAAAGAGACCCAGTACTTC
many . TRBJ1-2 TRBV14 CASSQGGHHYGYTF TGTGCCAGCAGCCAAGGGGGACACCACTATGGCTACACCTTC
many . TRBJ2-4 TRBV2 CASSVGVKNIQYF TGTGCCAGCAGTGTAGGTGTTAAAAACATTCAGTACTTC
once . TRBJ2-1 TRBV6-9 CASSCSDRPYNEQFF TGTGCCAGCAGTTGTAGTGACCGACCCTACAATGAGCAGTTCTTC
. TRBD1 TRBJ2-1 TRBV27 CASSPRAGTGDYNEQFF TGTGCCAGCAGTCCTCGAGCCGGGACAGGGGATTACAATGAGCAGTTCTTC
many TRBD1 TRBJ1-1 TRBV28 CASRGGADRATAEAFF TGTGCCAGCAGGGGAGGGGCGGACAGGGCGACTGCTGAAGCTTTCTTT
few . TRBJ2-3 TRBV6-1 CASSGWTRVGTDTQYF TGTGCCAGCAGCGGTTGGACACGCGTCGGCACAGATACGCAGTATTTT
many TRBD2 TRBJ2-3 TRBV5-1 CASSLGLAVDTQYF TGTGCCAGCAGCTTGGGACTAGCTGTAGATACGCAGTATTTT
. . TRBJ2-5 TRBV19 CASSNQGVQETQYF TGTGCCAGTAGTAACCAGGGAGTACAAGAGACCCAGTACTTC
. TRBD1 TRBJ1-2 TRBV6-2/TRBV6-3 CASSYVGQGSYTF TGTGCCAGCAGTTACGTAGGACAGGGAAGCTACACCTTC
few TRBD1 TRBJ1-5 TRBV15 CATTGQGSGNQPQHF TGTGCCACCACGGGACAGGGTTCAGGCAATCAGCCCCAGCATTTT
many . TRBJ2-7 TRBV7-9 CASSGPGTSYEQYF TGTGCCAGCAGCGGTCCGGGGACCTCGTACGAGCAGTACTTC
many . TRBJ1-5 TRBV2 CASGRDSNQPQHF TGTGCCAGCGGCCGGGACAGCAATCAGCCCCAGCATTTT
once . TRBJ1-6 TRBV5-1 CASSWDENSPLHF TGCGCCAGCAGCTGGGACGAGAATTCACCCCTCCACTTT
many . TRBJ2-3 TRBV10-1 CASSEASDTQYF TGCGCCAGCAGTGAAGCTTCAGATACGCAGTATTTT
many . TRBJ2-4 TRBV28 CASSPGALAKNIQYF TGTGCCAGCAGCCCAGGGGCCTTAGCCAAAAACATTCAGTACTTC
many . TRBJ1-2 TRBV30 CAWSGSKGYTF TGTGCCTGGAGCGGGTCGAAGGGCTACACCTTC
few . TRBJ1-1 TRBV24-1 CATSDPDQGTEAFF TGTGCCACCAGTGATCCTGACCAGGGCACTGAAGCTTTCTTT
. TRBD2 TRBJ2-3 TRBV11-2 CASSFSRTSGSTDTQYF TGTGCCAGCAGCTTTAGTCGGACTAGCGGGAGTACAGATACGCAGTATTTT
few TRBD2 TRBJ2-2 TRBV9 CASSVALTSSNTGELFF TGTGCCAGCAGCGTAGCTTTGACTAGCTCAAACACCGGGGAGCTGTTTTTT
many TRBD1 TRBJ1-2 TRBV29-1 CSVGTANGYTF TGCAGCGTAGGGACAGCGAATGGCTACACCTTC
many . TRBJ1-2 TRBV2 CASGSNGCTF TGTGCCAGCGGAAGTAATGGCTGCACCTTC
many . TRBJ2-5 TRBV10-3 CAISEFEETQYF TGTGCCATCAGTGAGTTCGAGGAGACCCAGTACTTC
few . TRBJ2-7 TRBV20-1 CSVGGANSYEQYF TGCAGTGTTGGCGGGGCGAACTCCTACGAGCAGTACTTC
many . TRBJ1-1 TRBV7-3 CASSLQPRGTEAFF TGTGCCAGCAGCTTACAGCCCCGGGGCACTGAAGCTTTCTTT
. . TRBJ1-2 TRBV19 CASRAGGGNYGYTF TGTGCCAGTAGGGCTGGGGGGGGTAACTATGGCTACACCTTC
many TRBD2 TRBJ2-1 TRBV20-1 CSARDVWREAHNEQFF TGCAGTGCTAGAGATGTTTGGCGGGAGGCCCACAATGAGCAGTTCTTC
. . TRBJ1-1 TRBV6-1 CAIAFSGTEAFF TGTGCCATCGCTTTCAGTGGGACTGAAGCTTTCTTT
many . TRBJ2-1 TRBV30 CACPSSYNEQFF TGTGCCTGTCCGAGCTCCTACAATGAGCAGTTCTTC
many . TRBJ2-2 TRBV6-4 CASSGSSNGELFF TGTGCCAGCAGTGGCTCGAGCAACGGGGAGCTGTTTTTT
many . TRBJ2-5 TRBV7-2 CASSNFGTLPETQYF TGTGCCAGCAGCAATTTCGGGACACTTCCAGAGACCCAGTACTTC
few . TRBJ2-1 TRBV20-1 CSARDYGSSYNEQFF TGCAGTGCTAGAGATTACGGGAGCTCCTACAATGAGCAGTTCTTC
. . TRBJ1-3 TRBV19 CASSVGPLSGNTIYF TGTGCCAGTAGTGTCGGGCCCCTTTCTGGAAACACCATATATTTT